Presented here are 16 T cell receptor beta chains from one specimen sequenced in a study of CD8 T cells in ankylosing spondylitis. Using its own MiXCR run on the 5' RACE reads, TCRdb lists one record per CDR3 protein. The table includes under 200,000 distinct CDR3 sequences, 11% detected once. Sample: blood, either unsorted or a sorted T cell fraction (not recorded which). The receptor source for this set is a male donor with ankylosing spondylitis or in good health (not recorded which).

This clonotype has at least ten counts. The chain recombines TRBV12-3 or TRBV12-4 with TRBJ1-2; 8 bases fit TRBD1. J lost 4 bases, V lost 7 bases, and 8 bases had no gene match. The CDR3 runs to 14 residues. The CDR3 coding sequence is TGTGCCAGCAACCCGGGACAGGAGTTCTATGGCTACACCTTC. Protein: CASNPGQEFYGYTF.

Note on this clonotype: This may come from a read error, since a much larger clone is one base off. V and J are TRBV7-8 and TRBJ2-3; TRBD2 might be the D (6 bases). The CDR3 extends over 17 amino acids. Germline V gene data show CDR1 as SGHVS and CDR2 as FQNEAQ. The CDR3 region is CTSSLALMGRGIDTQYF. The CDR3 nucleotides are TGTACCAGCAGCTTAGCCTTAATGGGCCGGGGGATAGATACGCAGTATTTT.

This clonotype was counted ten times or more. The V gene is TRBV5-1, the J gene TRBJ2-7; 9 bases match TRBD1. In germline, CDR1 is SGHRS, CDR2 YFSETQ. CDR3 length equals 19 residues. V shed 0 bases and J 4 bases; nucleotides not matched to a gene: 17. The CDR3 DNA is TGCGCCAGCAGCTTGGGGACAGGGGTAAATGGTCCTACCCTTTACGAGCAGTACTTC. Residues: CASSLGTGVNGPTLYEQYF.

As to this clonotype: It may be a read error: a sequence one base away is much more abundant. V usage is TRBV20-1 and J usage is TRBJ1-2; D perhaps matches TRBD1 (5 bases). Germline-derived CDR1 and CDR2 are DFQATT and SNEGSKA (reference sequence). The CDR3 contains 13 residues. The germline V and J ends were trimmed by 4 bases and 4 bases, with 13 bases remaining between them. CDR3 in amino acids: CSAIRDAGYGYTF. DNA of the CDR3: TGCAGTGCTATCAGGGACGCTGGCTATGGCTACACCTTC.

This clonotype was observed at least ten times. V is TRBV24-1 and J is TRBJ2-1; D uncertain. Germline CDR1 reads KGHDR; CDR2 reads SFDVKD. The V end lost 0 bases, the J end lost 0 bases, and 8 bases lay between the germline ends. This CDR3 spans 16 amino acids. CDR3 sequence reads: CATSDLKGNSYNEQFF. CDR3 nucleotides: TGTGCCACCAGTGATTTGAAGGGTAACTCCTACAATGAGCAGTTCTTC.

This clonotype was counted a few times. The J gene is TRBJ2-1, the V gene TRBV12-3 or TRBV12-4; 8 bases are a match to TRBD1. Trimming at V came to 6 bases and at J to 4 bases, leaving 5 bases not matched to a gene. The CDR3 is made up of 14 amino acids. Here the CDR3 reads CASRERTGYNEQFF. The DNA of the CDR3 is TGTGCCAGCAGGGAAAGGACAGGGTACAATGAGCAGTTCTTC.

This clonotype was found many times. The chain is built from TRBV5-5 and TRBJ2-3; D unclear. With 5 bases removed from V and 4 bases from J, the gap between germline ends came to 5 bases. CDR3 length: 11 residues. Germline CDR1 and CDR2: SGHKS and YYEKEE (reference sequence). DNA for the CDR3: TGTGCCAGCAGAGCTTCAGATACGCAGTATTTT. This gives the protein CASRASDTQYF.

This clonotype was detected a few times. This CDR3 reads CASSQQGQQETQYF. DNA of the CDR3: TGCGCCAGCAGCCAACAGGGACAGCAAGAGACCCAGTACTTC. The V and J genes are TRBV5-1 and TRBJ2-5; 7 bases are shared with TRBD1. V lost 4 bases to trimming and J lost 2 bases; unmatched junction nucleotides: 5. The CDR3 is 14 residues long. Germline assignment: CDR1 SGHRS and CDR2 YFSETQ.

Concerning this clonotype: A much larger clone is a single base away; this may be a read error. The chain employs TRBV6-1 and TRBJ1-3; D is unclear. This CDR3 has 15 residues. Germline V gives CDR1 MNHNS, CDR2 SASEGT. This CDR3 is CASSSRRVPGNSIYF. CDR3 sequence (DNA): TGTGCCAGCAGCTCCCGGCGGGTCCCTGGAAACTCCATATATTTT.

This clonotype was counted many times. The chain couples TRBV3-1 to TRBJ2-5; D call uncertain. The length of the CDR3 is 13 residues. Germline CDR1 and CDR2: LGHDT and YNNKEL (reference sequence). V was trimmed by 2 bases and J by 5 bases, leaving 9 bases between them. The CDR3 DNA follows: TGTGCCAGCAGCCAATTCCTGACCGAGACCCAGTACTTC. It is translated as CASSQFLTETQYF.

The CDR3 DNA is TGCGCCAGCAGCGTGGGACAGGGGTATTCACCCCTCCACTTT. This translates into CASSVGQGYSPLHF. V gene TRBV5-1 combines with J gene TRBJ1-6; 10 bases align to TRBD1. There are 14 residues in the CDR3. The V gene end was trimmed by 4 bases and the J gene end by 8 bases; junction bases not matched to a gene: 3. The germline gives CDR1 SGHRS, CDR2 YFSETQ.

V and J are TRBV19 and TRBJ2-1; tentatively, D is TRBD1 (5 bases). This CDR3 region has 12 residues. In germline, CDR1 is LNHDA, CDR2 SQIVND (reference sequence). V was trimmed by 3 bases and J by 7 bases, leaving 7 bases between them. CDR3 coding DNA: TGTGCCAGTAGTATCAAGGGGAATGAGCAGTTCTTC. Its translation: CASSIKGNEQFF.

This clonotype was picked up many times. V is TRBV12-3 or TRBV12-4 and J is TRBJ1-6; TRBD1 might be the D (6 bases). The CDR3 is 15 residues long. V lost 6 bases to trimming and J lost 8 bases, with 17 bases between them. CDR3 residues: CASSLYQGTDSPLHF. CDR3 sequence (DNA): TGTGCCAGCAGCCTGTACCAGGGGACCGATTCACCCCTCCACTTT.

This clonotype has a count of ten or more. CDR3 region: CATSTRGSTDTQYF. The CDR3 coding sequence is TGTGCCACCAGCACTCGGGGTAGCACAGATACGCAGTATTTT. This sequence joins TRBV15 and TRBJ2-3; perhaps TRBD2 as D (5 bases). Germline V gene sequence: CDR1 LNHNV, CDR2 YYDKDF (reference sequence). Between the trimmed V and J ends, which lost 4 bases and 0 bases, there was a span of 8 bases. There are 14 residues in the CDR3. The full variable domain, rest sourced from reference TRBV15 and TRBJ2-3, is DAMVIQNPRYQVTQFGKPVTLSCSQTLNHNVMYWYQQKSSQAPKLLFHYYDKDFNNEADTPDNFQSRRPNTSFCFLDIRSPGLGDTAMYLCATSTRGSTDTQYFGPGTRLTVL.

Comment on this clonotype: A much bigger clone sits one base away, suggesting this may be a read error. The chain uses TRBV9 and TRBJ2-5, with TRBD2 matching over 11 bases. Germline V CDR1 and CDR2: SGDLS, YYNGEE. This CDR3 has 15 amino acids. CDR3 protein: CVSSPSGGPQETQYF. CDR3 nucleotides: TGTGTCAGCAGCCCTAGCGGGGGGCCGCAAGAGACCCAGTACTTC.

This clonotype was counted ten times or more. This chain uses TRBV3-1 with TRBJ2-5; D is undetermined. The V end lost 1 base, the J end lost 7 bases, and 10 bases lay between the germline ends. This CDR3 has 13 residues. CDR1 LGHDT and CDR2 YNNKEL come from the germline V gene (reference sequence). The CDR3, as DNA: TGTGCCAGCAGCCAAGGGCAATCTGGGACCCAGTACTTC. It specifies CASSQGQSGTQYF.